This TCR beta chain was identified during a study of shared clonotypes between healthy human individuals. The CDR3 has 14 residues. Germline assignment: CDR1 MNHEY and CDR2 SVGAGI. Trimming removed 0 bases at V and 7 bases at J, with 9 bases between. The material for each subset, its genomic DNA, was split evenly across several immunoSEQ plates. Clones were read by immunoSEQ multiplex PCR, and TCRdb kept only the in-frame ones, dropping some. The sample has hundreds of thousands of clones, about 80% seen once. The V and J genes are TRBV6-5 and TRBJ2-2, with no clear D. This clonotype was obtained from a woman aged 25 to 39 in good health. Sequenced sample: memory CD4+ T cells sorted from blood. Noted subset: CD45RA-negative fraction. CDR3: CASSYSILVGELFF. CDR3 nucleotide sequence: TGTGCCAGCAGTTACTCGATTCTAGTCGGGGAGCTGTTTTTT.